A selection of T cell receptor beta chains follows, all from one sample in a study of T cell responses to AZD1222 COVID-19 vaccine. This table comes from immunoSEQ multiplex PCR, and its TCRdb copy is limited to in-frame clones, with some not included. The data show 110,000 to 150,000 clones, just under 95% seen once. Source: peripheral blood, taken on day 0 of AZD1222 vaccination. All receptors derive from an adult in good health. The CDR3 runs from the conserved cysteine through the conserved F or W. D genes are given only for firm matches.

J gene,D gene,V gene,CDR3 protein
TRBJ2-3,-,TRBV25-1,CASSEGTSPADTQYF
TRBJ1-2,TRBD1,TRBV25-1,CASSELGQVGYTF
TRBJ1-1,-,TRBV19,CASSIQGNTEAFF
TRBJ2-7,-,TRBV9,CASSAVSMDEQYF
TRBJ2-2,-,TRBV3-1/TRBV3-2,CASSPSVNTGELFF
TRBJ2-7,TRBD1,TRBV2,CASRDRVVEQYF
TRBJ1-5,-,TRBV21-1,CASSRSAEGGACQPQHF
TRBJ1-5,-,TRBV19,CASSILQASNQPQHF
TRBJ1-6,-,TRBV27,CASSYLPSGRDSPLHF
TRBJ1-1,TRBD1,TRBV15,CATSRTGGVTEAFF
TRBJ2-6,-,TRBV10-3,CAISASDSSSSGANVLTF
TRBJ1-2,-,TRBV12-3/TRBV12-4,CASSAQGLYGYTF
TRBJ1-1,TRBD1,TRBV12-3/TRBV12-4,CASSFARGTEAFF
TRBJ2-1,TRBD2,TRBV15,CATERGLAIGMNEQFF
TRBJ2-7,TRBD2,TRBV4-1,CASSQVQREGLYEQYF
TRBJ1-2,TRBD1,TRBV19,CASSFPGDSTNYGYTF
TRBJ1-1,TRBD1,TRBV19,CASSKGQGAKSTEAFF
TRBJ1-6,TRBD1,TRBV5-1,CASSLGQVNSPLHF
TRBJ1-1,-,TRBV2,CASREMGMNTEAFF
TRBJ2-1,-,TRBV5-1,CASSLDGFSTVDEQFF
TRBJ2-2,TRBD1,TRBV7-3,CASSQGTENTGELFF
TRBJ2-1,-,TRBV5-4,CASSLAGGPVPYNEQFF
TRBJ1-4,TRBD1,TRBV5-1,CASSLTVIRGQGGEKLFF
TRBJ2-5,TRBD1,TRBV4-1,CASSPLIDRGRETQYF
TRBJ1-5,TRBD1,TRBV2,CASGDRENQPQHF
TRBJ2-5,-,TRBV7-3,CASSPLGRAGETQYF
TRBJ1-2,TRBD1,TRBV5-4,CASSSDRAYGYTF
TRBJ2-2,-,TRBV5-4,CASSGSGVRAGELFF
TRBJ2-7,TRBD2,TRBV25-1,CASSDSASGSYEQYF
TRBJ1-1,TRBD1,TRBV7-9,CASSLPPGTGKSEAFF
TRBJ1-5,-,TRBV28,CASRTGYSNQPQHF
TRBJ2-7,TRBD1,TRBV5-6,CASSFDREWGYEQYF
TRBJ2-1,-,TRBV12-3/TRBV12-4,CASSPEQGNEQFF
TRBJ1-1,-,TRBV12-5,CAGRTTNTEAFF
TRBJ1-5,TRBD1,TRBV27,CASSLLSTAGGSNQPQHF
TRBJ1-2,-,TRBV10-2,CASSEWGTNYGYTF
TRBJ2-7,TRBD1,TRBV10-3,CAITKDRGSYEQYF
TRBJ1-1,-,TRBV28,CASSSPAVNTEAFF
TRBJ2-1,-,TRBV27,CASSFGVGRSYNEQFF
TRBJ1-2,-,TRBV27,CASKQEGNPGYTF
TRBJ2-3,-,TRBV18,CASSPQPAGTDTQYF
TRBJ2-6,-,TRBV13,CASSRGYSGANVLTF
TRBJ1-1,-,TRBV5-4,CASSQWDTEAFF
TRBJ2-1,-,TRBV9,CASSSNAAEQFF
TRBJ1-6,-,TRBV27,CASSTGGELSTPLHF
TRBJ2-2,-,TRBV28,CASSFLPGTNTGELFF
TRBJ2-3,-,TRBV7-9,CASSLGQMRDTQYF
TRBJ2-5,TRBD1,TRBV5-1,CASSLEGQGGLETQYF
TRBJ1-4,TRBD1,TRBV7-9,CASSLGGGENNEKLFF
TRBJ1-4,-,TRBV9,CASSVVASNNEKLFF
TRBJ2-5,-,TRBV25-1,CASSEWGRALIGETQYF